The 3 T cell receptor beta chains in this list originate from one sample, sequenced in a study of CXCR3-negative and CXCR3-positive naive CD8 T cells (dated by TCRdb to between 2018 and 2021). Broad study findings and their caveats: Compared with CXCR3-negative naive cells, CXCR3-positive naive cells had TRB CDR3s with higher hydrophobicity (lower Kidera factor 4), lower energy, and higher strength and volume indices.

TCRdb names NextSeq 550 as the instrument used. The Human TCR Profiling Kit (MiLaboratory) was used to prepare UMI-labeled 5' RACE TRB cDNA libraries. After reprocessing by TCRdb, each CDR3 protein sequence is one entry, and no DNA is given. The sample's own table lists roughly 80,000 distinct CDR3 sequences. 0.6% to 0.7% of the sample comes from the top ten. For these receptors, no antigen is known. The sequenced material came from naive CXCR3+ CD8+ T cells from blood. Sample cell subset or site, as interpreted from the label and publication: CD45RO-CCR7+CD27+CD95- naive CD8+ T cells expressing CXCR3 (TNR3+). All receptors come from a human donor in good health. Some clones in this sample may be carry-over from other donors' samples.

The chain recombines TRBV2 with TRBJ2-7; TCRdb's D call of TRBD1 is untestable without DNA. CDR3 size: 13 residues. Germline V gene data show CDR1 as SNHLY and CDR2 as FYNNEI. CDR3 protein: CAGAGTDPYEQYF.

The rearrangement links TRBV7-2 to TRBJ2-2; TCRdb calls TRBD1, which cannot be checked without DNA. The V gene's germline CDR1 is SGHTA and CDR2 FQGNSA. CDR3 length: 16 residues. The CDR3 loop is CASSLKLAPNTGELFF. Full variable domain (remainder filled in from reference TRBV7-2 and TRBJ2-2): GAGVSQSPSNKVTEKGKDVELRCDPISGHTALYWYRQSLGQGLEFLIYFQGNSAPDKSGLPSDRFSAERTGGSVSTLTIQRTQQEDSAVYLCASSLKLAPNTGELFFGEGSRLTVL.

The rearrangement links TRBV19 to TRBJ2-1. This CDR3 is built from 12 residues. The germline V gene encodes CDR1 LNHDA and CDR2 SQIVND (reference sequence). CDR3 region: CASSIGGDEQFF.